These 18 T cell receptor beta chains came from one sample sequenced in a study of identical twins (dated by TCRdb to about 2016). Library preparation was by 5' RACE. The sequencing machine was an Illumina HiSeq 2000. TCRdb's own reprocessing of the public reads used fastp at Q25 and MiXCR and kept productive beta chains. Identical CDR3 proteins give one entry, which carries the most common genes and DNA. In this sample the table shows 600,000 to 850,000 distinct CDR3 sequences, around a sixth of which occur a single time. The ten largest clones add up to about 12% of the sample. These same data were also listed under a study on T cells expressing NK-cell markers.

The sample taken for sequencing was PBMCs. These receptors all stem from a young woman in good health.

Notes on this clonotype: Possible read error: a much larger clone is one base away. The chain joins TRBV3-1 to TRBJ2-7; the D gene is possibly TRBD1 (6 bases). Germline V gene sequence: CDR1 LGHDT, CDR2 YNNKEL (reference sequence). This CDR3 has 15 amino acids. CDR3 sequence (DNA): TGTGCCTGCAGCCTAGGGACAAGGGCGTGGTACGAGCAGTACTTC. Its protein is CACSLGTRAWYEQYF.

V is TRBV20-1 and J is TRBJ2-1, with D unclear. The V end was cut by 5 bases, the J end by 0 bases, with 11 bases between. Germline values: CDR1 DFQATT, CDR2 SNEGSKA (reference sequence). This CDR3 has 14 residues. This CDR3 reads CSAPGIRSYNEQFF. CDR3 DNA: TGCAGTGCTCCTGGGATTCGCTCCTACAATGAGCAGTTCTTC.

This clonotype was detected a few times. J is TRBJ2-7 and V is TRBV11-2; D tentatively reads TRBD1 or TRBD2 (6 bases each). Trimming took 1 base from V and 0 from J, leaving 10 bases between them. This CDR3 comprises 15 residues. Germline-derived CDR1 and CDR2 are SGHAT and FQNNGV. The chain's CDR3 is CASSLGGAGSYEQYF. The CDR3 nucleotides are TGTGCCAGCAGCTTAGGGGGGGCTGGCTCCTACGAGCAGTACTTC. Combining the CDR3 with reference TRBV11-2 and TRBJ2-7 gives the whole variable domain EAGVAQSPRYKIIEKRQSVAFWCNPISGHATLYWYQQILGQGPKLLIQFQNNGVVDDSQLPKDRFSAERLKGVDSTLKIQPAKLEDSAVYLCASSLGGAGSYEQYFGPGTRLTVT.

This sequence joins TRBV5-1 and TRBJ2-7; D is perhaps TRBD1 (7 bases). The CDR3 has 14 amino acids. The ends were cut back, 4 bases at V and 12 bases at J, with 23 bases in the middle. Germline loops: CDR1 SGHRS, CDR2 YFSETQ. CDR3 sequence: CASSPGTEGGNRYF. The CDR3 DNA follows: TGCGCCAGCAGCCCAGGGACAGAAGGGGGGAATCGGTACTTC. Variable domain in full (rest from reference TRBV5-1 and TRBJ2-7): KAGVTQTPRYLIKTRGQQVTLSCSPISGHRSVSWYQQTPGQGLQFLFEYFSETQRNKGNFPGRFSGRQFSNSRSEMNVSTLELGDSALYLCASSPGTEGGNRYFGPGTRLTVT.

This clonotype was observed a few times. The chain carries TRBV20-1 and TRBJ1-6; D uncertain. Deletions cut 0 bases from V and 4 bases from J, with 10 bases between. The CDR3 extends over 15 amino acids. Germline loops: CDR1 DFQATT, CDR2 SNEGSKA (reference sequence). The chain's CDR3 is CSARDVSSYNSPLHF. CDR3 coding DNA: TGCAGTGCTAGAGATGTCTCCTCTTATAATTCACCCCTCCACTTT.

This clonotype was detected only a few times. The chain employs TRBV20-1 and TRBJ1-2, with D uncertain. The CDR3 sequence is 13 residues long. V was trimmed by 5 bases and J by 0 bases, leaving 10 bases between them. From germline, CDR1 is DFQATT and CDR2 SNEGSKA (reference sequence). CDR3 residues: CSAPGEANYGYTF. The CDR3 DNA follows: TGCAGTGCTCCTGGTGAAGCTAACTATGGCTACACCTTC.

The genes are TRBV13 and TRBJ2-1; D might be TRBD1 (5 bases). Trimming cost V 3 bases and J 4 bases, with 13 bases left between them. The germline gives CDR1 PRHDT, CDR2 FYEKMQ (reference sequence). The CDR3 spans 15 residues. CDR3 in DNA: TGTGCCAGCAGCTTCCCAGGGAAGGGGTACAATGAGCAGTTCTTC. Its protein product is CASSFPGKGYNEQFF.

The chain uses TRBV6-1 and TRBJ2-5; the match to TRBD1 covers 8 bases. CDR1 is MNHNS and CDR2 is SASEGT in the germline V gene. The junction had 10 bases not matched to a gene; V was cut back by 2 bases and J by 5 bases. The CDR3 contains 16 residues. This chain's CDR3 is CASSEIGDRRRETQYF. Written as DNA, the CDR3 is TGTGCCAGCAGTGAAATTGGGGACAGGAGGCGTGAGACCCAGTACTTC.

V and J are TRBV9 and TRBJ2-6, with D possibly matching TRBD1 (6 bases). The CDR3 spans 13 residues. Germline lookup yields CDR1 SGDLS and CDR2 YYNGEE. Between the trimmed V and J ends, which lost 3 bases and 6 bases, there was a span of 7 bases. The CDR3 region is CASSDRVANVLTF. The CDR3 coding sequence is TGTGCCAGCAGCGACAGGGTGGCCAACGTCCTGACTTTC.

This clonotype has just a few counts. V gene TRBV2 combines with J gene TRBJ1-1; no clear D gene. The CDR3 runs 12 residues. V was shortened by 4 bases and J by 11 bases, with 14 bases between the two germline ends. Germline-derived CDR1 and CDR2 are SNHLY and FYNNEI. DNA for the CDR3: TGTGCCAGCAGTGGGCACCAAGGTCAGGCTTTCTTT. It encodes CASSGHQGQAFF.

This chain uses TRBV6-5 with TRBJ1-1; 9 bases are shared with TRBD1. CDR3 length: 15 amino acids. V gave up 2 bases and J gave up 4 bases; unmatched junction bases: 5. Germline V CDR1 and CDR2: MNHEY, SVGAGI. The CDR3, as DNA: TGTGCCAGCAGTTACGGACAGGGGATAAGCACTGAAGCTTTCTTT. It codes for CASSYGQGISTEAFF.

This clonotype was seen more than once but under ten times. The junction departs from germline at one end; a sequencing error may be responsible. The chain joins TRBV5-1 to TRBJ1-1; D is undetermined. The CDR3 has 12 amino acids. The germline V gene has CDR1 SGHRS and CDR2 YFSETQ. DNA for the CDR3: TGCGCCAGCAGCTTGGGGGAGACGTCCTCAGCCTTT. Amino acid sequence: CASSLGETSSAF. Full variable domain (missing parts from reference TRBV5-1 and TRBJ1-1): KAGVTQTPRYLIKTRGQQVTLSCSPISGHRSVSWYQQTPGQGLQFLFEYFSETQRNKGNFPGRFSGRQFSNSRSEMNVSTLELGDSALYLCASSLGETSSAFGQGTRLTVV.

This clonotype was seen ten or more times. The V call is TRBV29-1, the J call TRBJ2-6, with 7 bases lining up with TRBD1. The CDR3 has 17 residues. Trimming removed 4 bases from V and 0 bases from J; junction bases left unmatched: 9. Germline CDR1 reads SQVTM; CDR2 reads ANQGSEA. The CDR3 spells CSVVVWQGDSGANVLTF. DNA for the CDR3: TGCAGCGTTGTCGTATGGCAGGGGGACTCTGGGGCCAACGTCCTGACTTTC.

The chain joins TRBV5-1 to TRBJ2-7; tentative D call: TRBD2 (6 bases). This CDR3 is 13 amino acids long. V was clipped by 3 bases and J by 5 bases, with 12 bases between them. Germline V gene lookup returns CDR1 SGHRS and CDR2 YFSETQ. This chain's CDR3 is CASSSGVLNEQYF. The CDR3 nucleotides are TGCGCCAGCAGCTCGGGGGTACTGAACGAGCAGTACTTC.

This chain uses TRBV7-9 with TRBJ2-5; 7 bases line up with TRBD2. The CDR3 spans 15 residues. Germline V CDR1 and CDR2: SEHNR, FQNEAQ (reference sequence). J was trimmed by 4 bases and V by 1 base; bases with no gene match: 6. The CDR3 here is CASSLDGLVVETQYF. CDR3 nucleotide sequence: TGTGCCAGCAGCTTAGACGGACTAGTGGTAGAGACCCAGTACTTC.

This clonotype was seen only a few times. The rearrangement uses TRBV20-1 and TRBJ2-7; 12 nucleotides match TRBD2. V dropped 6 bases and J dropped 3; count of bases not matched to a gene: 6. The CDR3 extends over 14 amino acids. Per germline, CDR1 DFQATT and CDR2 SNEGSKA (reference sequence). The CDR3 DNA follows: TGCAGTGCCCTACTAGCGGGAGGTAGCTACGAGCAGTACTTC. This sequence encodes CSALLAGGSYEQYF.

This clonotype appeared many times. The chain links TRBV6-6 to TRBJ2-2; 7 bases are shared with TRBD1. The CDR3 consists of 12 residues. J was trimmed by 5 bases and V by 8 bases; bases with no gene match: 2. Germline assignment: CDR1 MNHNY and CDR2 SVGAGI (reference sequence). The CDR3 spells CASGTVTGELFF. CDR3 sequence (DNA): TGTGCCAGCGGGACAGTTACCGGGGAGCTGTTTTTT.

The rearrangement uses TRBV29-1 and TRBJ2-1, with 7 bases matching TRBD2. J lost 2 bases, V lost 3 bases, and 7 bases had no gene match. Germline V gives CDR1 SQVTM, CDR2 ANQGSEA. The CDR3 runs 15 residues. The CDR3 reads CSVDQREAPYNEQFF. CDR3 nucleotides: TGCAGCGTTGATCAACGGGAGGCCCCCTACAATGAGCAGTTCTTC.